This T cell receptor (beta chain) was sequenced during a study of blood T cell repertoires in COVID-19. Across the whole study: Acute and convalescent COVID-19 samples came from the United States, Italy and Spain. Sample material is recorded as cDNA or gDNA derived from T cells, B-cell-depleted T cells, or PBMCs.

Data came from immunoSEQ multiplex PCR; TCRdb stores just in-frame clones and leaves some out. This table holds about 200,000 clones, around nine tenths found once. The TCR sequence derives from a man in his 60s with acute or convalescent COVID-19. The source material was peripheral blood.

The CDR3 sequence: CASSPRTSGGETQYF. CDR3 coding DNA: TGTGCCAGCAGCCCACGGACTAGCGGGGGAGAGACCCAGTACTTC. J is TRBJ2-5 and V is TRBV9; TRBD2 agrees at 13 bases. CDR1 is SGDLS and CDR2 is YYNGEE in the germline V gene. With V trimmed by 4 bases and J by 4 bases, 4 bases remained unmatched. This CDR3 has 15 residues.